The entry below describes one T cell receptor beta chain. The antigen it binds to is not known. Per-base quality was not reported, and no clone a single base away is much larger than it. Based on the germline V gene (reference sequence), the CDR1 and CDR2 sequences are SEHNR and FQNEAQ. V lost 1 base and J lost 2 bases, and the count of bases not matched to a germline gene is 6. The CDR3 runs 16 residues from the cysteine to the phenylalanine. Only the CDR3 DNA stays, 48 bases, in frame from base 1. The library was built by means of 5' RACE. TCRdb shows the sequencer as Illumina HiSeq 2500. A second PCR of roughly 6 to 11 cycles was run with a J-beta primer mix and a sample-barcoded 5' primer. Each TCR beta cDNA molecule received a unique molecular identifier from a template-switch 5' adaptor carrying 12 random nucleotides. Each sample yielded at least 3 million CDR3-containing paired-end reads. First-strand cDNA was synthesized from all RNA with the Mint cDNA synthesis kit, primed by a TRBC-specific oligonucleotide. Following uracil-DNA glycosylase treatment, a first 18-cycle PCR with universal primers M1SS and BC2_uni_R was performed on all cDNA. As for the authors' bioinformatics: Normalization of each sample was performed by random selection of 1 million high-quality reads, each carrying a distinct molecular identifier. Instead of being binned into consensus sequences, reads that shared molecular identifiers were thrown out. CDR3 identification, clonotype clustering and error correction used MiTCR with a Q25 quality threshold and the strictest error-elimination algorithm. A nonparametric unseen species model with Euler transformation was used to estimate a lower bound on total TCR beta diversity. The public reads were run again by TCRdb, first through fastp at Q25 and then through MiXCR, and only productive beta chains were kept. Rows merge per CDR3 protein into single entries with the most common DNA and genes. TCRdb, rather than the study authors, made the V and J calls. The sample data list approximately 690,000 distinct CDR3 sequences, and approximately 40% of these were observed just once. Approximately 29% of the sample is taken by the ten largest.

Donors were a few dozen systemically healthy Caucasian individuals from Russia aged roughly 6 to 95 years. Approximately 9.3 milliliters of peripheral blood were collected from each donor into EDTA-treated Vacutainer tubes. PBMCs were isolated by Ficoll-Paque density-gradient centrifugation, with at least 6 million obtained per sample. Trizol reagent was used to extract total RNA from the PBMCs, yielding at least 5.5 micrograms per sample. For every donor, an aliquot of PBMCs went through flow cytometry to measure the percentages of naive CD45RAhigh/CD27high T cells. The data were obtained in a study of blood T cells in healthy people across ages (dated by TCRdb to 2015 to 2017). About the investigation overall: Template switching captured roughly one uniquely barcoded TCR beta cDNA molecule per two T cells in model experiments. To track age-related changes in TCR beta repertoire diversity, the study relied on deep sequencing normalized with unique cDNA molecular identifiers. Donors were grouped into four age groups: young (average about 15 years), middle-aged (39), aged (around 60) and long-lived (about 82). To avoid experimental bias, donors of different ages were randomly spread across the sequencing lanes. For two donors (one aged 18 to 30 and one aged 80 or older), the study analyzed two additional independent replicas of 1 million unique cDNA reads from the same blood draw. General study outcomes and caveats: Bulk unsorted PBMC profiling prevented conclusive comparison of naive and antigen-experienced compartments. Donor CMV infection status was unknown, potentially confounding age-related changes in expanded clonotypes. Total diversity estimates from one million sequenced T cells were considered lower bounds and underestimates. Observed TCR beta diversity per million T cells fell roughly linearly with age, and a significant reduction was already apparent by age around 40. A strong correlation was found between observed TCR beta diversity and the percentage of naive T cells measured by flow cytometry. Compared with the aged group, more naive CD4+ T cells, fewer expanded clones and increased TCR diversity were shown by the long-lived group, suggesting age selection.

This chain is built from TRBV7-9 and TRBJ2-5, with TRBD1 identical over 8 junction bases. The receptor's source is a man older than 75 in good health. The sequenced material came from blood. This receptor carries the CDR3 CASSLGGRQGQETQYF. The nucleotide sequence reads TGTGCCAGCAGCTTAGGTGGCCGACAGGGGCAAGAGACCCAGTACTTC.